This T cell receptor (beta chain) was profiled in a study of siplizumab effects on memory and regulatory T cells. Points from the study as a whole: The average Treg-derived proportion among mappable alloreactive CD4+ clones was around 65% with siplizumab versus about 27% in controls.

The protocol was immunoSEQ multiplex PCR, while the TCRdb copy is restricted to in-frame clones and leaves out a portion. The sample includes about 91,000 clones, over 95% of them seen just once. As concerns this clone: Its antigen is unknown.

V lost 6 bases and J lost 7, with 12 bases in between. In germline, CDR1 is SNHLY, CDR2 FYNNEI. CDR3 length: 12 amino acids. This TCR was recovered from a human donor in good health. The source material was naive CD4+ T cells sorted from blood. V is TRBV2 and J is TRBJ1-2, with a tentative D call TRBD1 (5 bases). The CDR3 is CASSLRDRGYTF. The CDR3 coding sequence is TGTGCCAGCAGCCTCAGGGATCGTGGCTACACCTTC.